A single sample gave rise to the 23 T cell receptor beta chains below, sequenced in a study of human T cells and chemical hapten exposure (dated by TCRdb to 2020 to 2022). The library was produced with RACE. Sequencing relied on a NextSeq 500. The raw public data were reprocessed by TCRdb itself: fastp quality trimming at Q25, MiXCR clonotype calling, in-frame beta chains only. Rows are combined by CDR3 protein, so each entry shows the most common genes and DNA. In all, the sample holds roughly 50,000 distinct CDR3 sequences, and around 10% of those were seen once. Together, the top ten hold approximately 1.7% of the sample. The sample's time point, from its label and the paper: patch test 2, 6 weeks after DPC sensitization. The sample's treatment or condition, from its label and the paper: therapeutic diphenylcyclopropenone sensitization with weekly scalp DPC. Source: whole blood, taken in connection with sensitization to the hapten diphenylcyclopropenone (DPC). These receptors all come from a woman aged 50 to 60 with alopecia areata. Some clones in this sample may be carry-over from other donors' samples.

This clonotype has more than one count but fewer than ten. The rearrangement joins TRBV20-1 to TRBJ1-1; D is uncertain. V lost 6 bases, J lost 2 bases, and 10 bases lay in between. Germline CDR1 is DFQATT and CDR2 is SNEGSKA (reference sequence). There are 12 residues in the CDR3. The CDR3 DNA sequence: TGCAGTGCCCCACCACAAAACACTGAAGCTTTCTTT. Its translation: CSAPPQNTEAFF.

Many counts were recorded for this clonotype. The CDR3 is CASSLRRPRPNTGELFF. CDR3 coding DNA: TGTGCCAGCAGCTTACGTCGGCCGCGCCCTAACACCGGGGAGCTGTTTTTT. The chain uses TRBV7-2 and TRBJ2-2; D is undetermined. CDR1 is SGHTA and CDR2 is FQGNSA in the germline V gene. The CDR3 covers 17 residues. V dropped 2 bases and J dropped 2 bases, with 15 bases sitting between them.

This clonotype was observed a handful of times. V is TRBV7-9 and J is TRBJ2-3; 8 bases align to TRBD1. After removal of 5 bases from V and 6 bases from J, the junction contained 7 bases not matched to a gene. The V gene's germline CDR1 is SEHNR and CDR2 FQNEAQ (reference sequence). There are 14 residues in the CDR3. The CDR3 region has the DNA TGTGCCAGCAGCATGACAGGGGCCGGGGATACGCAGTATTTT. Residues: CASSMTGAGDTQYF.

This clonotype was picked up many times. The chain carries TRBV4-3 and TRBJ1-2; TRBD1 might be the D (5 bases). The length of the CDR3 is 15 residues. CDR1 is LGHNA and CDR2 is YSLEER in the germline V gene. With 6 bases removed from V and 4 bases from J, the gap between germline ends came to 18 bases. Here the CDR3 reads CASSPGHAGPYGYTF. The CDR3 nucleotides are TGCGCCAGCAGTCCCGGACACGCCGGGCCCTATGGCTACACCTTC.

This clonotype was recorded a few times. The chain is built from TRBV2 and TRBJ2-1; TRBD1 matches at 9 bases. The V gene end was trimmed by 7 bases and the J gene end by 8 bases; junction bases not matched to a gene: 9. Germline CDR1 and CDR2: SNHLY and FYNNEI. The CDR3 consists of 14 residues. In DNA, the CDR3 is TGTGCCAGCACGATTGGACAGGGGTTTGATGAGCAGTTCTTC. Its protein is CASTIGQGFDEQFF.

The gene calls are TRBV5-1 and TRBJ2-5; TRBD2 matches 9 bases. The V segment lost 1 base and the J segment 4 bases; nucleotides outside the gene matches: 5. This CDR3 region has 15 residues. Germline values: CDR1 SGHRS, CDR2 YFSETQ. CDR3 in amino acids: CASSLSLAGPETQYF. CDR3 in DNA: TGCGCCAGCAGCTTGTCTCTAGCGGGACCAGAGACCCAGTACTTC.

The table lists this clonotype with many counts. This chain joins TRBV20-1 and TRBJ1-5, with D hard to call. CDR1 is DFQATT, CDR2 SNEGSKA, per germline (reference sequence). This CDR3 spans 18 amino acids. Deletions cut 0 bases from V and 2 bases from J, with 20 bases between. The CDR3: CSARDWLGAMGGNQPQHF. The CDR3 DNA is TGCAGTGCTAGAGATTGGTTGGGCGCGATGGGTGGCAATCAGCCCCAGCATTTT.

The sample holds many counts of this clonotype. The genes are TRBV5-4 and TRBJ2-2, with unresolved D. This CDR3 contains 17 residues. The germline V gene encodes CDR1 SGHNT and CDR2 YYREEE (reference sequence). V gave up 5 bases and J gave up 6 bases, with 23 bases separating them. The chain's CDR3 is CASSTRSSSLGPGELFF. The CDR3 nucleotides are TGTGCCAGCAGTACCCGATCGTCTAGTCTCGGACCCGGGGAGCTGTTTTTT.

Many counts were recorded for this clonotype. The V and J genes are TRBV5-1 and TRBJ1-2; D is undetermined. V was clipped by 5 bases and J by 8 bases, with 19 bases between them. Germline V gene lookup returns CDR1 SGHRS and CDR2 YFSETQ. This CDR3 is built from 14 residues. CDR3 DNA: TGCGCCAGCAGTATCGACGGGCCAGCGATCGGCTACACCTTC. This gives the protein CASSIDGPAIGYTF.

This rearrangement joins TRBV7-9 to TRBJ2-1; weak D call: TRBD1 (6 bases). The germline V gene encodes CDR1 SEHNR and CDR2 FQNEAQ (reference sequence). This CDR3 contains 14 residues. V shed 5 bases and J shed 4 bases, with 12 bases lying between them. The CDR3 protein is CASSTGTTYNEQFF. The CDR3 bases are TGTGCCAGCAGCACCGGGACAACTTACAATGAGCAGTTCTTC.

The chain joins TRBV10-1 to TRBJ2-7, with D unresolved. The CDR3 extends over 13 amino acids. The V end was cut by 4 bases, the J end by 6 bases, with 13 bases between. Germline V lookup: CDR1 WNHNN, CDR2 SYGVQD (reference sequence). In DNA form, the CDR3 reads TGCGCCAGCAGTGCGGATCCAAAACGCGAGCAGTACTTC. It is translated as CASSADPKREQYF.

About this clonotype: A much larger clone is a single base away; this may be a read error. V and J are TRBV28 and TRBJ1-6; D is possibly TRBD1 (6 bases). V dropped 5 bases and J dropped 9 bases, with 14 bases sitting between them. Germline loops: CDR1 MDHEN, CDR2 SYDVKM. The CDR3 runs 14 residues. The CDR3 DNA sequence: TGTGCCAGCAGTCCTGGACAGAGGCGTTCACCCCTCCACTTT. This gives the protein CASSPGQRRSPLHF.

The chain employs TRBV19 and TRBJ2-7; D gene unclear. CDR3 length equals 15 residues. Germline V gene data show CDR1 as LNHDA and CDR2 as SQIVND (reference sequence). V lost 6 bases, J lost 4 bases, and 19 bases lay in between. The CDR3 sequence is CASSPSDTPAYEQYF. CDR3 sequence (DNA): TGTGCCAGTAGCCCTTCCGATACTCCAGCTTACGAGCAGTACTTC.

This clonotype came up a few times. This sequence joins TRBV6-2 or TRBV6-3 and TRBJ1-1; no clear D. V gave up 2 bases and J gave up 4 bases, with 8 bases separating them. This CDR3 spans 13 amino acids. Germline V lookup: CDR1 MNHEY, CDR2 SVGEGT. CDR3 region: CASSYGPSTEAFF. CDR3 sequence (DNA): TGTGCCAGCAGTTACGGTCCGAGCACTGAAGCTTTCTTT.

This chain connects TRBV5-1 to TRBJ2-3, with 8 positions matching TRBD1. The V gene end was trimmed by 1 base and the J gene end by 2 bases; junction bases not matched to a gene: 6. CDR1 SGHRS and CDR2 YFSETQ come from the germline V gene. This CDR3 region has 16 residues. Written as DNA, the CDR3 is TGCGCCAGCAGCTTGCCGACAGGGGCGACCACAGATACGCAGTATTTT. This sequence encodes CASSLPTGATTDTQYF.

V is TRBV28 and J is TRBJ2-2, with 11 bases aligning to TRBD2. The V and J ends lost 5 bases and 6 bases, in that order; junction bases with no gene match: 8. The CDR3 has 16 residues. The V gene's germline CDR1 is MDHEN and CDR2 SYDVKM. CDR3 bases: TGTGCCAGCAGTCCCGTTAGCGGGAGGGTATCCGGGGAGCTGTTTTTT. Translation gives CASSPVSGRVSGELFF. The variable domain in full, with the rest retrieved from reference TRBV28 and TRBJ2-2, is DVKVTQSSRYLVKRTGEKVFLECVQDMDHENMFWYRQDPGLGLRLIYFSYDVKMKEKGDIPEGYSVSREKKERFSLILESASTNQTSMYLCASSPVSGRVSGELFFGEGSRLTVL.

This clonotype has a handful of counts. This sequence joins TRBV12-3 or TRBV12-4 and TRBJ1-5; 11 positions match TRBD1. This CDR3 region has 18 residues. V lost 7 bases and J lost 1; bases outside the gene matches: 12. The DNA of the CDR3 is TGTGCCAGCATGCCTGGGACAGGGGGGCTCGGGAGCAATCAGCCCCAGCATTTT. The encoded protein is CASMPGTGGLGSNQPQHF.

The CDR3 nucleotides read TGCGCCAGCAGTGGGACAGGACTCTCTGGAAACACCATATATTTT. It specifies CASSGTGLSGNTIYF. The chain recombines TRBV10-2 with TRBJ1-3; the match to TRBD1 covers 7 bases. There are 15 residues in the CDR3. Germline V gene data show CDR1 as WSHSY and CDR2 as SAAADI. J lost 0 bases, V lost 4 bases, and 3 bases had no gene match.

In this sample, this clonotype turned up many times. The chain recombines TRBV5-1 with TRBJ1-1; D might be TRBD1 (5 bases). Germline V lookup: CDR1 SGHRS, CDR2 YFSETQ. V shed 2 bases and J shed 4 bases, with 9 bases lying between them. This CDR3 contains 13 residues. The CDR3 DNA reads TGCGCCAGCAGCTTATGGGGGTCCACTGAAGCTTTCTTT. Its protein product is CASSLWGSTEAFF.

The chain combines TRBV29-1 with TRBJ1-1; D is uncertain. CDR1 and CDR2 from the germline V gene are SQVTM and ANQGSEA. There are 14 residues in the CDR3. The V and J ends lost 4 bases and 6 bases respectively, with 18 bases between them. CDR3 sequence reads: CSVGTHLRGAEAFF. The DNA for the CDR3 is TGCAGCGTTGGGACTCACCTCCGAGGCGCTGAAGCTTTCTTT.

Comment on this clonotype: One end of the junction does not line up with germline, which may come from a read error. The CDR3 nucleotides read TGCAGTGCTAGTGCTACGGGGACAGGGGGCAATAAGCCCCAGCATTTT. It encodes CSASATGTGGNKPQHF. The rearrangement uses TRBV20-1 and TRBJ1-5; 12 nucleotides match TRBD1. The CDR3 is 16 residues long. Germline V gene data show CDR1 as DFQATT and CDR2 as SNEGSKA (reference sequence).

This rearrangement joins TRBV28 to TRBJ2-7, with 7 positions matching TRBD2. CDR1 and CDR2 (germline): MDHEN, SYDVKM. Unmatched junction bases numbered 9, after V lost 10 bases and J lost 3 bases. This CDR3 has 13 residues. The CDR3 DNA follows: TGTGCCACCAGGATTGGGACTATCTACGAGCAGTACTTC. Translated: CATRIGTIYEQYF.

This clonotype was picked up a small number of times. This sequence joins TRBV20-1 and TRBJ2-2; D unclear. Per the germline V gene, CDR1 is DFQATT and CDR2 is SNEGSKA (reference sequence). This CDR3 region has 15 residues. Deletions cut 6 bases from V and 0 bases from J, with 14 bases between. CDR3 in amino acids: CSAGGVPANTGELFF. CDR3 bases: TGCAGTGCCGGCGGTGTTCCCGCGAACACCGGGGAGCTGTTTTTT.